The clone carrying this TCR beta chain appeared once. Its antigen is as yet unknown. The data derive from a study of fetal regulatory T cell absence and autoimmunity. Background on the study: The IPEX patients lacked clinical diabetes but had exocrine pancreas autoimmunity. Points from the study as a whole: The oligoclonal enrichment was interpreted as supporting antigen-driven pancreatic autoimmunity before birth in IPEX syndrome. Compared with cord blood, pancreas showed oligoclonal TCR enrichment, some clones over 80-fold.

Sequencing was at survey level. Sequenced by immunoSEQ multiplex PCR; TCRdb stores in-frame clones only, minus some. The sample includes about 95,000 clones, around 72% seen only once; the top ten take 2%. The CDR3 spans 14 residues. Germline CDR1 and CDR2: SGHTA and FQGNSA. V was pared by 0 bases and J by 3 bases, with 2 bases of the junction left unmatched. The genes are TRBV7-2 and TRBJ2-7, with 7 bases matching TRBD2. The TCR sequence derives from a male donor with IPEX syndrome. Sequenced sample: pancreas tissue. CDR3 amino acids: CASSLALADYEQYF. The CDR3 region has the DNA TGTGCCAGCAGCTTAGCGCTAGCGGACTACGAGCAGTACTTC. Together with reference TRBV7-2 and TRBJ2-7, the CDR3 gives the full variable domain: GAGVSQSPSNKVTEKGKDVELRCDPISGHTALYWYRQSLGQGLEFLIYFQGNSAPDKSGLPSDRFSAERTGGSVSTLTIQRTQQEDSAVYLCASSLALADYEQYFGPGTRLTVT.